This TCR beta chain was found in a study of blood T cell repertoires in COVID-19. Looking at the study overall: Material from acute and convalescent COVID-19 was sourced from the United States, Italy and Spain. The analysed material was cDNA or gDNA that came from T cells, B-cell-depleted T cells, or PBMCs.

J gave up 0 bases and V 6 bases, and 4 bases lay outside the gene matches. The V gene's germline CDR1 is SGHRS and CDR2 YFSETQ. The length of the CDR3 is 14 residues. Study processing details: Reference gene primers were amplified, and this amplification served to estimate nucleated cell counts. Some clones are missing from TCRdb's copy, which holds only in-frame ones; the method was immunoSEQ multiplex PCR. The V and J calls and clone size were taken over from that table, and D and trimming were inferred from the DNA. The sample shows over 35,000 clones, 70% to 85% of them seen only once. As concerns this clone: The same CDR3 also results from other DNA sequences found in this sample.

Sequencing used peripheral blood. The V and J genes are TRBV5-1 and TRBJ2-3; 7 bases line up with TRBD2. The source is a human donor with acute or convalescent COVID-19. The donor label of this sample is uncertain. The CDR3 DNA follows: TGCGCCAGCAAGTTAGCGGGTAGCACAGATACGCAGTATTTT. Its protein is CASKLAGSTDTQYF.